In its sample, the clone carrying this T cell receptor (beta chain) was seen once. Its antigen is unknown. This specimen comes from a study of PD-1 blockade in classical Hodgkin lymphoma. General study results and limits: Researchers reported that CD4+ TCR diversity, though not CD8+, rose significantly by C4D1.

The CDR3 has 16 residues. Germline lookup yields CDR1 MNHEY and CDR2 SVGAGI. Trimming stripped 0 bases from V and 4 bases from J, with 12 bases between. Sequenced by immunoSEQ multiplex PCR; TCRdb stores in-frame clones only, minus some. Here the sample spans tens of thousands of clones, 75% to 90% being singletons. Every single patient, without exception, relapsed after autologous stem cell transplantation, and brentuximab vedotin exposure varied. The sequence was obtained from a human donor with classical Hodgkin lymphoma. Sequences were derived from peripheral blood mononuclear cells (PBMCs), sampled at baseline. The V gene is TRBV6-5, the J gene TRBJ1-4; D is perhaps TRBD1 (6 bases). The CDR3 region is CASSYSVIGGNEKLFF. Written as DNA, the CDR3 is TGTGCCAGCAGTTACTCCGTGATAGGGGGTAATGAAAAACTGTTTTTT.